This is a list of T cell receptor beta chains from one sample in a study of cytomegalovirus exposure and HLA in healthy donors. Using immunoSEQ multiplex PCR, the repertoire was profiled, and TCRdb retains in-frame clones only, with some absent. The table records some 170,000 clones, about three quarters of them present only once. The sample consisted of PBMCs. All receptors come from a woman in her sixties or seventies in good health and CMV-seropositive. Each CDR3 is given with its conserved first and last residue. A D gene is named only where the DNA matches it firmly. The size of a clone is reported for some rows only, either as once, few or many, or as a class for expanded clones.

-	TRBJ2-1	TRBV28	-	TGTGCCAGCAGTTCACCAGGGATCGAGAAAAATGAGCAGTTCTTC	CASSSPGIEKNEQFF
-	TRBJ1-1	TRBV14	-	TGTGCCAGCAGCCAAGATAACAGGCGGGGTACTGAAGCTTTCTTT	CASSQDNRRGTEAFF
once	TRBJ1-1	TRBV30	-	TGTGCCTGGACAAACAGGATGAACACTGAAGCTTTCTTT	CAWTNRMNTEAFF
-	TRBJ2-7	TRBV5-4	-	TGTGCCAGCAGCTTGGCAACAGGGTTATCCTACGAGCAGTACTTC	CASSLATGLSYEQYF
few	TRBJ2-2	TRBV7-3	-	TGTGCCAGCAGCCCCGATCCGGGACAGAACACCGGGGAGCTGTTTTTT	CASSPDPGQNTGELFF
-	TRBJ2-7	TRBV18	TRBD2	TGTGCCAGCTCACCAAGGACTAGCGGACCATACGAGCAGTACTTC	CASSPRTSGPYEQYF
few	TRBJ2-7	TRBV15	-	TGTGCCACCAGCAGAGACAGAACCTCCGCCTACGAGCAGTACTTC	CATSRDRTSAYEQYF
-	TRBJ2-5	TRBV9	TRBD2	TGTGCCAGCAGCGTAAACGGGAGGGGACAAGAGACCCAGTACTTC	CASSVNGRGQETQYF
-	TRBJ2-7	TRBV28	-	TGTGCCAGCAGTCCCAGGACTCCCCAAAGCCACGAGCAGTACTTC	CASSPRTPQSHEQYF
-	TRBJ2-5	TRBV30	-	TGTGCCTGGAGTGTTAGCGCCCGGTACCAAGAGACCCAGTACTTC	CAWSVSARYQETQYF
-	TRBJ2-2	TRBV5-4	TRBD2	TGTGCCAGCAGCGACGGGGGGAGATCGAACACCGGGGAGCTGTTTTTT	CASSDGGRSNTGELFF
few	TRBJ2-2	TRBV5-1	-	TGCGCCAGCAGCCCCTTCCAGGGGAACACCGGGGAGCTGTTTTTT	CASSPFQGNTGELFF
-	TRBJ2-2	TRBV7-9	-	TGTGCCAGCAGCCTCACCGGGGAGCTGTTTTTT	CASSLTGELFF
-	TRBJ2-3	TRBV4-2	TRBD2	TGTGCCAGCAGCCAAGGTCTAACGGGGGGTACTAGCACAGATACGCAGTATTTT	CASSQGLTGGTSTDTQYF
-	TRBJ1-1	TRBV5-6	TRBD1	TGTGCCAGCAGCGAGCTGGTTGGACAGGGAAAAACTGAAGCTTTCTTT	CASSELVGQGKTEAFF
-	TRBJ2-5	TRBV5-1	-	TGCGCCAGCAGCTTGGACAGGGTAGGAGAGACCCAGTACTTC	CASSLDRVGETQYF
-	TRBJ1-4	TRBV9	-	TGTGCCAGCAGCGTAAGGGGAAGTCCTAATGAAAAACTGTTTTTT	CASSVRGSPNEKLFF
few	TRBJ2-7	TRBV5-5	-	TGTGCCAGCAGCTTAAGGACGGGGGACGGGACCCCACGGCACTTC	CASSLRTGDGTPRHF
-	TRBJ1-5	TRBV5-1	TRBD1	TGCGCCAGCAGCTTGGGACAGGGTGGCAATCAGCCCCAGCATTTT	CASSLGQGGNQPQHF
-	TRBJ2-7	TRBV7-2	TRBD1	TGTGCCAGCAGCTTGTGGGGACAGGGGGACTCTTCGTTCGAGCAGTACTTC	CASSLWGQGDSSFEQYF
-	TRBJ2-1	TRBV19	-	TGTGCCAGTAGTGCAAGAGGCAATTACAATGAGCAGTTCTTC	CASSARGNYNEQFF
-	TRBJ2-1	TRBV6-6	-	TGTGCCAGCAGTTATGGCGAGGGTTACAATGAGCAGTTCTTC	CASSYGEGYNEQFF
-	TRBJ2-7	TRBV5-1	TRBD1	TGCGCCAGCAGCTTGGCCCTAGGGACAGACTACTACGAGCAGTACTTC	CASSLALGTDYYEQYF
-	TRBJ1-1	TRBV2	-	TGTGCCAGCCTTCGGACAGAATTGTCTACGGAAGCTTTCTTT	CASLRTELSTEAFF
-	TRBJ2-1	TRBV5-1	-	TGCGCCAGCAGTGACGGAGGGGGGGGTTACAATGAGCAGTTCTTC	CASSDGGGGYNEQFF
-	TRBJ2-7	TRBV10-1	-	TGCGCCAGCAGACTCCGGGACACGACCTACGAGCAGTACTTC	CASRLRDTTYEQYF
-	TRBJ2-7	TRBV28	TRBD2	TGTGCCAGCAGTTTATCGGCGGGGGGCCAGGCCTACGAGCAGTACTTC	CASSLSAGGQAYEQYF
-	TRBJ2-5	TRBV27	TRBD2	TGTGCCAGCAGACTAGCGGGAGGGGTAGAAAAGACCCAGTACTTC	CASRLAGGVEKTQYF
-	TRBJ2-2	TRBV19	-	TGTGCCAGTAGCCTCACCGGGGAGCTGTTTTTT	CASSLTGELFF
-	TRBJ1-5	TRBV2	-	TGTGCCAGCAGTGGAAATCAGCAGCCCCAGCATTTT	CASSGNQQPQHF
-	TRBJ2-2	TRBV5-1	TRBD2	TGCGCCAGCAGCTACTTACTAGCGGGAGGAACCGGGGAGCTGTTTTTT	CASSYLLAGGTGELFF
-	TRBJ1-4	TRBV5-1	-	TGCGCCAGCAGCTTGGACATCGCAACTAATGAAAAACTGTTTTTT	CASSLDIATNEKLFF
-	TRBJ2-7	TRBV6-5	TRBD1	TGTGCCAGCAGTTACGGCCGAAGGGGGCGAAGTTACGAGCAGTACTTC	CASSYGRRGRSYEQYF
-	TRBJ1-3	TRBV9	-	TGTGCCAGCAGCGTACAGGGTCAAGCTGGAAACACCATATATTTT	CASSVQGQAGNTIYF
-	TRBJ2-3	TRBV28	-	TGTGCCACCATACCAGGGGAAGGGTATACGCAGTATTTT	CATIPGEGYTQYF
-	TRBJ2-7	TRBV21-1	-	TGTGCCAGCAGCCGAGGGAGACAGAAAGGGGGCCTAGCGGGAGTTTACAGCTCCTACGAGCAGTACTTC	CASSRGRQKGGLAGVYSSYEQYF
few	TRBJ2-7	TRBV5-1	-	TGCGCCAGCAGCTTACAGGGTGGTTACGAGCAGTACTTC	CASSLQGGYEQYF
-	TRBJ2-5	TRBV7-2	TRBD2	TGTGCCAGCAGCTTAGTCCCAGCGGGGCTCCAAGAGACCCAGTACTTC	CASSLVPAGLQETQYF
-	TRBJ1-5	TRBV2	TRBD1	TGTGCCAGCAACCCGACAGGGGGAAGGAATCAGCCCCAGCATTTT	CASNPTGGRNQPQHF
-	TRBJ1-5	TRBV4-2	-	TGTGCCAGCAGCCAAGATTTAGGGGGTGGGAATCAGCCCCAGCATTTT	CASSQDLGGGNQPQHF
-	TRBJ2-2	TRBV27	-	TGTGCCAGCAGGAACCTCGGACTTAACACCGGGGAGCTGTTTTTT	CASRNLGLNTGELFF
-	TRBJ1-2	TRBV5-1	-	TGCGCCAGCAGCACGGACAGACCGCAAGGCTACACCTTC	CASSTDRPQGYTF
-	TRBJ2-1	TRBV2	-	TGTGCCAGCAGTTCTCAGGGGATTGGGGGTTCAGAGCAGTTCTTC	CASSSQGIGGSEQFF
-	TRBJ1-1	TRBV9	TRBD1	TGTGCCAGCAGCGGAACCGGGACAGGGGGCACTGAAGCTTTCTTT	CASSGTGTGGTEAFF